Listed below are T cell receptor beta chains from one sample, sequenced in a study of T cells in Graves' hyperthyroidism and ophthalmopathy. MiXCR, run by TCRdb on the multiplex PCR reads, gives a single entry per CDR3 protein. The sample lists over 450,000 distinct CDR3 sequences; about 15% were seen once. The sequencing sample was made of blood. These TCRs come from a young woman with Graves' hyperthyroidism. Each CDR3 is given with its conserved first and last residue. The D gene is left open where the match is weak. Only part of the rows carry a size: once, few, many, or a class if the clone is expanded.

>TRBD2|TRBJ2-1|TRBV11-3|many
CASSLGGLAGSEQFF
TGTGCCAGCAGCTTAGGGGGTCTAGCGGGATCTGAGCAGTTCTTC
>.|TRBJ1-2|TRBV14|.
CASSQEAAGFVYTF
TGTGCCAGCAGCCAAGAAGCGGCAGGGTTTGTCTACACCTTC
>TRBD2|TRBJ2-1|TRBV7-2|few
CAGRWAGTSSSSEQFF
TGTGCCGGTAGGTGGGCCGGGACTAGTAGTTCAAGTGAGCAGTTCTTC
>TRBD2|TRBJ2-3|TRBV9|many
CASSTRTSAQMTDTQYF
TGTGCCAGCAGCACTCGGACTAGCGCTCAAATGACAGATACGCAGTATTTT
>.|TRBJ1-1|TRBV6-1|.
CAGSIAGTEAFF
TGTGCCGGCAGTATAGCGGGGACTGAAGCTTTCTTT
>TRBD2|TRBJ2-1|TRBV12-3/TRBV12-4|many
CASSYGLAVYNEQFF
TGTGCCAGCAGTTACGGACTAGCGGTCTACAATGAGCAGTTCTTC
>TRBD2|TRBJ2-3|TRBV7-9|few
CASSLGLADSTDTQYF
TGTGCCAGCAGCCTGGGACTAGCGGATAGCACAGATACGCAGTATTTT
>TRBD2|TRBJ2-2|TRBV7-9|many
CASRDSRTSGSRTGELFF
TGTGCCAGCAGGGACAGCAGGACTAGCGGGAGTAGGACCGGGGAGCTGTTTTTT
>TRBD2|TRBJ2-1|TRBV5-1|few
CASSRGSSYEQFF
TGCGCCAGCAGCCGCGGGAGTAGCTATGAGCAGTTCTTC
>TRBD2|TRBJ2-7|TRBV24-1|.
CATSDPLAGTYEQYF
TGTGCCACCAGTGATCCTCTAGCGGGGACCTACGAGCAGTACTTC
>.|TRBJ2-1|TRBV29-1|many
CSVESGGTRGSSYNEQFF
TGCAGCGTTGAATCCGGGGGAACTCGAGGGAGCTCCTACAATGAGCAGTTCTTC
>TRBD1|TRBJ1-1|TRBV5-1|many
CASSLTAGGYTEAFF
TGCGCCAGCAGCTTAACCGCAGGGGGCTACACTGAAGCTTTCTTT
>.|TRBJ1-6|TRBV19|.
CASSPTQQGSYNSPLHF
TGTGCCAGTAGCCCCACCCAACAGGGTTCCTATAATTCACCCCTCCACTTT
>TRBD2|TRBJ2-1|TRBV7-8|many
CASSLGASGEEGYNEQFF
TGTGCCAGCAGCTTAGGGGCTAGCGGGGAGGAAGGATACAATGAGCAGTTCTTC
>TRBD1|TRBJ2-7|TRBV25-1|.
CASSERGGTGTYEQYF
TGTGCCAGCAGTGAAAGGGGCGGGACAGGCACCTACGAGCAGTACTTC
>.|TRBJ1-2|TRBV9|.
CASSVRLGALGGYTF
TGTGCCAGCAGCGTAAGATTGGGGGCCCTCGGTGGCTACACCTTC
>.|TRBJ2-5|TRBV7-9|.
CASSPRGGQGASGSQETQYF
TGTGCCAGCAGCCCGAGGGGGGGACAGGGCGCTAGCGGGAGTCAAGAGACCCAGTACTTC
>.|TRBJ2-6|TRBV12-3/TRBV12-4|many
CASSLRRVSGANVLTF
TGTGCCAGCAGTTTACGAAGAGTCTCTGGGGCCAACGTCCTGACTTTC
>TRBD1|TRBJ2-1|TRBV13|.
CASSGGQGGVNEQFF
TGTGCCAGCAGCGGGGGACAGGGTGGCGTCAATGAGCAGTTCTTC
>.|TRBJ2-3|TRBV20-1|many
CSVRTSPDTQYF
TGCAGTGTAAGGACTTCCCCAGATACGCAGTATTTT
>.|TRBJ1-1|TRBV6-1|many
CASLGTVNTEAFF
TGTGCCAGCCTGGGCACGGTGAACACTGAAGCTTTCTTT
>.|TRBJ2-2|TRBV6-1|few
CASSSPGGNIGELFF
TGTGCCAGCAGTTCCCCAGGGGGGAATATCGGGGAGCTGTTTTTT
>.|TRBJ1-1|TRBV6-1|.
CASRTDREGRAFF
TGTGCCAGCAGAACTGACCGAGAGGGTAGAGCTTTCTTT
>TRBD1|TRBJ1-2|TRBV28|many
CASRRGTAYTF
TGTGCCAGCAGAAGAGGGACAGCCTACACCTTC
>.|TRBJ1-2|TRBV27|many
CASSLERAPYYGYTF
TGTGCCAGCAGTTTAGAGAGGGCCCCCTACTATGGCTACACCTTC
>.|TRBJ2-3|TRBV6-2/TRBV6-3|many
CASSYEGRRTDTQYF
TGTGCCAGCAGTTACGAGGGGAGACGGACAGATACGCAGTATTTT
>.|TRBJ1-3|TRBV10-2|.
CASSVGRTGNTIYF
TGCGCCAGCAGTGTGGGTCGGACTGGAAACACCATATATTTT
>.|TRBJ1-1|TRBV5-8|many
CASSSWDVFSAFF
TGTGCCAGCAGCAGCTGGGACGTCTTTTCCGCTTTCTTT
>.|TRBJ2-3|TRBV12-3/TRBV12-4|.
CASSLPLSRAQYF
TGTGCCAGCAGCCTACCACTCTCCCGAGCGCAGTATTTT